This T cell receptor (beta chain) was recovered during a study of PD-L1 blockade in urothelial cancer. As for the study in general: The study recovered a median of 141,255 T cells per blood sample.

Libraries were prepared by immunoSEQ multiplex PCR; TCRdb keeps only in-frame clonotypes and omits some of them. The sample yields some 45,000 clones, about 91% seen once. CDR1 and CDR2 (germline): SGHRS, YFSETQ. The junction had 9 bases not matched to a gene; V was cut back by 1 base and J by 2 bases. The CDR3 totals 18 residues. The TCR sequence derives from an elderly man with urothelial cancer. This specimen was PBMCs, taken around atezolizumab (anti-PD-L1) treatment. The chain carries TRBV5-1 and TRBJ2-6; TRBD1 matches at 7 bases. The CDR3 loop is CASSLWTTGKTGANVLTF. The CDR3 nucleotides read TGCGCCAGCAGCTTGTGGACGACAGGGAAAACTGGGGCCAACGTCCTGACTTTC.